The 10 T cell receptor beta chains listed next were all sequenced from one sample in a study of blood T cell repertoires in COVID-19. Data came from immunoSEQ multiplex PCR; TCRdb stores just in-frame clones and leaves some out. This table holds about 88,000 clones, approximately 89% found once. Material for sequencing was peripheral blood. The receptor source for this set is a woman of 80 years or more with active COVID-19.

This chain joins TRBV5-1 and TRBJ2-3, with 14 bases identical to TRBD2. Germline V CDR1 and CDR2: SGHRS, YFSETQ. V was clipped by 8 bases and J by 11 bases; unmatched bases: 22. CDR3 length: 18 amino acids. The CDR3 region is CASTGTSGSAGPWWGQYF. The CDR3 nucleotides read TGCGCCAGTACCGGGACTAGCGGGAGTGCAGGGCCGTGGTGGGGGCAGTATTTT.

The chain is built from TRBV30 and TRBJ1-5, with D hard to call. V gave up 1 base and J gave up 4 bases, with 5 bases separating them. The length of the CDR3 is 12 residues. From germline, CDR1 is GTSNPN and CDR2 SVGIG (reference sequence). CDR3 sequence: CAWSDLNQPQHF. CDR3 nucleotides: TGTGCCTGGAGTGATCTAAATCAGCCCCAGCATTTT.

The chain is built from TRBV5-4 and TRBJ1-2; TRBD1 might be the D (5 bases). Germline V gene data show CDR1 as SGHNT and CDR2 as YYREEE (reference sequence). The CDR3 extends over 15 amino acids. Trimming took off 4 bases at V and 7 bases at J, with 20 bases between the two ends. The CDR3 is CASSPQGGTSFGYTF. The CDR3 DNA reads as TGTGCCAGCAGCCCCCAAGGAGGGACCTCGTTTGGCTACACCTTC.

V is TRBV9 and J is TRBJ2-1, with 8 bases aligning to TRBD2. V shed 4 bases and J 8 bases; nucleotides not matched to a gene: 14. This CDR3 has 16 residues. CDR1 and CDR2 (germline): SGDLS, YYNGEE. The CDR3 here is CASSPHGGAEVDEQFF. CDR3 sequence (DNA): TGTGCCAGCAGCCCCCACGGGGGGGCGGAGGTTGATGAGCAGTTCTTC.

The J gene is TRBJ1-1, the V gene TRBV9; 8 bases align to TRBD1. Germline-derived CDR1 and CDR2 are SGDLS and YYNGEE. V shed 3 bases, J shed 3 bases, and the junction held 4 bases outside the gene matches. The CDR3 is 14 amino acids. CDR3 protein: CASSGGQAYTEAFF. The DNA for the CDR3 is TGTGCCAGCAGCGGGGGACAGGCGTACACTGAAGCTTTCTTT.

This clone was counted once. The chain carries TRBV3-1 (or the pseudogene TRBV3-2) and TRBJ2-1; possibly TRBD2 for D (5 bases). The V end lost 0 bases, the J end lost 9 bases, and 9 bases lay between the germline ends. Germline CDR1 and CDR2: LGHDT and YNNKEL (reference sequence). This CDR3 has 13 residues. CDR3 amino acids: CASSQDPGTEQFF. In DNA, the CDR3 is TGTGCCAGCAGCCAAGACCCGGGAACTGAGCAGTTCTTC.

The CDR3 loop reads CSAVRGLEQYF. The CDR3 DNA follows: TGCAGTGCTGTAAGGGGTCTTGAGCAGTACTTC. The chain links TRBV20-1 to TRBJ2-7, with D possibly TRBD1 on 5 matching bases. Germline V gives CDR1 DFQATT, CDR2 SNEGSKA (reference sequence). The CDR3 is 11 residues long. Trimming took off 5 bases at V and 7 bases at J, with 12 bases between the two ends.

This clone was detected once. The gene calls are TRBV27 and TRBJ2-1, with 8 positions matching TRBD1. The V segment lost 4 bases and the J segment 9 bases; nucleotides outside the gene matches: 14. The CDR3 covers 16 residues. Germline assignment: CDR1 MNHEY and CDR2 SMNVEV (reference sequence). As DNA, the CDR3 is TGTGCCAGCAGTTCCCACTCAGGGGGCGCTGTATCTGAGCAGTTCTTC. This gives the protein CASSSHSGGAVSEQFF.

The V call is TRBV18, the J call TRBJ1-2; D gene unclear. The CDR3 length is 14 residues. CDR1 is KGHSH and CDR2 is LQKENI in the germline V gene. V lost 3 bases, J lost 6 bases, and 14 bases lay in between. CDR3 loop: CASSPWRDGNGYTF. The DNA for the CDR3 is TGTGCCAGCTCACCTTGGAGGGATGGTAATGGCTACACCTTC.

The chain carries TRBV5-6 and TRBJ1-6; TRBD1 is a possible D gene (6 bases). The V and J ends lost 4 bases and 7 bases respectively, with 18 bases between them. Germline CDR1 is SGHDT and CDR2 is YYEEEE. There are 16 residues in the CDR3. The DNA of the CDR3 is TGTGCCAGCAGCCCCCGACAGGCAGGGTGGAATTCACCCCTCCACTTT. Translating gives CASSPRQAGWNSPLHF.